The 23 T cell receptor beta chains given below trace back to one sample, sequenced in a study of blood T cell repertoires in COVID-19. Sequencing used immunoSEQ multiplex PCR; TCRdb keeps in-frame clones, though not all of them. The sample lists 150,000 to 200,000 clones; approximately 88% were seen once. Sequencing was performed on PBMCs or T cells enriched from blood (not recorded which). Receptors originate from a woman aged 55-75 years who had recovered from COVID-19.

CDR3 sequence (DNA): TGTGCCAGCAGCACAGGACAGGAGAACACTGAAGCTTTCTTT. Residues: CASSTGQENTEAFF. The rearrangement joins TRBV5-4 to TRBJ1-1; 7 bases line up with TRBD1. Per the germline V gene, CDR1 is SGHNT and CDR2 is YYREEE (reference sequence). This CDR3 is built from 14 residues. The junction had 4 bases not matched to a gene; V was cut back by 4 bases and J by 1 base. Full variable domain (outside the CDR3, taken from reference TRBV5-4 and TRBJ1-1): ETGVTQSPTHLIKTRGQQVTLRCSSQSGHNTVSWYQQALGQGPQFIFQYYREEENGRGNFPPRFSGLQFPNYSSELNVNALELDDSALYLCASSTGQENTEAFFGQGTRLTVV.

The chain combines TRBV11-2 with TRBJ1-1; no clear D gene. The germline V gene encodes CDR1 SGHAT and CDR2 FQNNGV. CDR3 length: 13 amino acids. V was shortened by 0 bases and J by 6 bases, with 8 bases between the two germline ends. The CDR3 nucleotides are TGTGCCAGCAGCTTAGATCTTGTCTCTGAAGCTTTCTTT. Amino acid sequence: CASSLDLVSEAFF.

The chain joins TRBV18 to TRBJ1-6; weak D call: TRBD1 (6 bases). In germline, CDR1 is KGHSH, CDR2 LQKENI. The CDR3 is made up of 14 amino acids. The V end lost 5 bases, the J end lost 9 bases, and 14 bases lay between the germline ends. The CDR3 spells CASSSNVQGSPLHF. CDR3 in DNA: TGTGCCAGCTCAAGTAACGTACAGGGTTCACCCCTCCACTTT. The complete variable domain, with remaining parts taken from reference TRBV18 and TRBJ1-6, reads NAGVMQNPRHLVRRRGQEARLRCSPMKGHSHVYWYRQLPEEGLKFMVYLQKENIIDESGMPKERFSAEFPKEGPSILRIQQVVRGDSAAYFCASSSNVQGSPLHFGNGTRLTVT.

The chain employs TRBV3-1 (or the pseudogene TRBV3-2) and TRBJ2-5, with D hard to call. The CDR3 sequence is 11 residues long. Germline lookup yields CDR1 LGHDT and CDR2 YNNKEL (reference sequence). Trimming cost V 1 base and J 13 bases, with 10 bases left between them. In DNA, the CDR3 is TGTGCCAGCAGCCAAGGTACAGAAGGGTACTTC. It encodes CASSQGTEGYF.

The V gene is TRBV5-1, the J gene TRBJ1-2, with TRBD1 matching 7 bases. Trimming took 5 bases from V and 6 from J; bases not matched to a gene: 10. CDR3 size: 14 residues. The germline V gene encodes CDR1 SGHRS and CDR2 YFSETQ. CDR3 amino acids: CASRKDRNSHGYTF. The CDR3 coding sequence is TGCGCCAGCAGAAAGGACAGGAACTCTCATGGCTACACCTTC. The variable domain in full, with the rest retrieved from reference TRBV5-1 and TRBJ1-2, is KAGVTQTPRYLIKTRGQQVTLSCSPISGHRSVSWYQQTPGQGLQFLFEYFSETQRNKGNFPGRFSGRQFSNSRSEMNVSTLELGDSALYLCASRKDRNSHGYTFGSGTRLTVV.

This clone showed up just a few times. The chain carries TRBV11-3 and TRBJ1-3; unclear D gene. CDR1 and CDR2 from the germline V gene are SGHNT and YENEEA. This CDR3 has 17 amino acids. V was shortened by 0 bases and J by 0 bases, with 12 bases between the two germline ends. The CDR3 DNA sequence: TGTGCCAGCAGCTTAGACGGCACTAACCCCTCTGGAAACACCATATATTTT. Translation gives CASSLDGTNPSGNTIYF.

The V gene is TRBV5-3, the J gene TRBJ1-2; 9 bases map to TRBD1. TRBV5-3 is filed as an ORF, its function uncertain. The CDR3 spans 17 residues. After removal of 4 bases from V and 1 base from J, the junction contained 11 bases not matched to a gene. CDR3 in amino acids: CARSNRDREMVNYGYTF. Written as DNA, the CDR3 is TGTGCCAGAAGCAACCGGGACAGGGAGATGGTTAACTATGGCTACACCTTC.

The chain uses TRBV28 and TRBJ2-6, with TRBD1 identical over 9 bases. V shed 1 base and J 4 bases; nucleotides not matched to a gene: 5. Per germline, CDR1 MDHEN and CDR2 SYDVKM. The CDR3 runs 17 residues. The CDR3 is CASSLSGTGLGANVLTF. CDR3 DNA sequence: TGTGCCAGCAGTTTATCAGGGACAGGGTTAGGGGCCAACGTCCTGACTTTC.

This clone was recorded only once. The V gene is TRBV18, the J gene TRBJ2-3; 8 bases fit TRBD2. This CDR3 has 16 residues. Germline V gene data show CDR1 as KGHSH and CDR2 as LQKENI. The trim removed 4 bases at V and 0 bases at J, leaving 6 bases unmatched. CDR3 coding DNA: TGTGCCAGCTCACTAGCACTAGCGGCTAGCACAGATACGCAGTATTTT. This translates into CASSLALAASTDTQYF. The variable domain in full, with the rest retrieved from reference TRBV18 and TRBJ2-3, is NAGVMQNPRHLVRRRGQEARLRCSPMKGHSHVYWYRQLPEEGLKFMVYLQKENIIDESGMPKERFSAEFPKEGPSILRIQQVVRGDSAAYFCASSLALAASTDTQYFGPGTRLTVL.

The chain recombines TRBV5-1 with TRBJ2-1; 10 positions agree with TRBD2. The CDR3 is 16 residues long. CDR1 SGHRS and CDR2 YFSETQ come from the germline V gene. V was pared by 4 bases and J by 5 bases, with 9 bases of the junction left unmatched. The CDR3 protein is CASSPTAGGQNNEQFF. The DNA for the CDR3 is TGCGCCAGCAGCCCTACAGCGGGAGGGCAAAACAATGAGCAGTTCTTC.

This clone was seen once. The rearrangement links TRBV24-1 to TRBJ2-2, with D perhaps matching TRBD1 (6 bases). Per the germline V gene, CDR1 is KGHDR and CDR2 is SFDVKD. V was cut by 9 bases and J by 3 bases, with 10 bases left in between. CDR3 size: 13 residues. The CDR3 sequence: CATPGQYTGELFF. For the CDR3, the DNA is TGTGCCACCCCTGGACAGTACACCGGGGAGCTGTTTTTT.

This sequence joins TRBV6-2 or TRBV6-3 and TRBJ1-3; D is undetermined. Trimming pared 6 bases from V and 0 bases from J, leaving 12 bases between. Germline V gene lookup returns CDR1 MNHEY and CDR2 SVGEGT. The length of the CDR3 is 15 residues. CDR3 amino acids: CASSPTTRSGNTIYF. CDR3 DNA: TGTGCCAGCAGCCCCACGACACGCTCTGGAAACACCATATATTTT.

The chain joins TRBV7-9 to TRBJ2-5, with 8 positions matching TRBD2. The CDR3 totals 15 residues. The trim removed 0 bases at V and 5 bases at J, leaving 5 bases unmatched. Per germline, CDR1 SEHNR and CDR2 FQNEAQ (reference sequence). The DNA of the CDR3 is TGTGCCAGCAGCTTAGCGGGACTAGGGGTGGAGACCCAGTACTTC. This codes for CASSLAGLGVETQYF. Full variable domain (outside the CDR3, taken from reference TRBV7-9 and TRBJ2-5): DTGVSQNPRHKITKRGQNVTFRCDPISEHNRLYWYRQTLGQGPEFLTYFQNEAQLEKSRLLSDRFSAERPKGSFSTLEIQRTEQGDSAMYLCASSLAGLGVETQYFGPGTRLLVL.

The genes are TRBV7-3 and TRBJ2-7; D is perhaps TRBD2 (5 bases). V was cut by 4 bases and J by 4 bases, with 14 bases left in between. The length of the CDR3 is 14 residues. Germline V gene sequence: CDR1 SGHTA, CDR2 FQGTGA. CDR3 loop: CASSSDPAGYEQYF. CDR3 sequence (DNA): TGTGCCAGCAGCTCGGACCCTGCGGGTTACGAGCAGTACTTC.

For the CDR3, the DNA is TGTGCCAGCAGCGTATTGGGACGGACTAGCGTCTACGAGCAGTACTTC. It specifies CASSVLGRTSVYEQYF. V gene TRBV9 combines with J gene TRBJ2-7; 9 nucleotides line up with TRBD2. The germline V gene has CDR1 SGDLS and CDR2 YYNGEE. There are 16 residues in the CDR3. J was trimmed by 3 bases and V by 1 base; bases with no gene match: 8.

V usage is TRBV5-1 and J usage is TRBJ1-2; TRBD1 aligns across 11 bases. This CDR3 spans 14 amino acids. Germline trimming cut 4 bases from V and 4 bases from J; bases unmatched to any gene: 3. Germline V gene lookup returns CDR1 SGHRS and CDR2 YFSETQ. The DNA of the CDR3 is TGCGCCAGCAGCGCCGGACAGGGGGCCTATGGCTACACCTTC. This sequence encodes CASSAGQGAYGYTF.

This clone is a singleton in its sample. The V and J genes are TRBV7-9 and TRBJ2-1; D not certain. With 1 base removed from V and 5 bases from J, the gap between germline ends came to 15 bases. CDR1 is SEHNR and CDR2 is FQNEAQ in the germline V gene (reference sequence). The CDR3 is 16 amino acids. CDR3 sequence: CASSLGVYVENNEQFF. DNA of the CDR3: TGTGCCAGCAGCTTAGGAGTCTACGTTGAGAACAATGAGCAGTTCTTC. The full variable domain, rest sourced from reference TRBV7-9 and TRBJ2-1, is DTGVSQNPRHKITKRGQNVTFRCDPISEHNRLYWYRQTLGQGPEFLTYFQNEAQLEKSRLLSDRFSAERPKGSFSTLEIQRTEQGDSAMYLCASSLGVYVENNEQFFGPGTRLTVL.

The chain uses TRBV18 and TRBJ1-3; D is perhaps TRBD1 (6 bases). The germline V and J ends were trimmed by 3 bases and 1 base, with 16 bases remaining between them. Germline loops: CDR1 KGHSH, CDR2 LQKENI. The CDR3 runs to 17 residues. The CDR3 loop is CASSPLQGRVSGNTIYF. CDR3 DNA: TGTGCCAGCTCACCCCTACAGGGACGGGTTTCTGGAAACACCATATATTTT. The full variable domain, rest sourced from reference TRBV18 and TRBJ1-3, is NAGVMQNPRHLVRRRGQEARLRCSPMKGHSHVYWYRQLPEEGLKFMVYLQKENIIDESGMPKERFSAEFPKEGPSILRIQQVVRGDSAAYFCASSPLQGRVSGNTIYFGEGSWLTVV.

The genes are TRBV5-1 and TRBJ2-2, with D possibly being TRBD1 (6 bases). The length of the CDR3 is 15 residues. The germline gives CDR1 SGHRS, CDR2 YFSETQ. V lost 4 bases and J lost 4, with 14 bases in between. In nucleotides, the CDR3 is TGCGCCAGCAGCGCACAGGGAAGGGGCACCGGGGAGCTGTTTTTT. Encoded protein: CASSAQGRGTGELFF.

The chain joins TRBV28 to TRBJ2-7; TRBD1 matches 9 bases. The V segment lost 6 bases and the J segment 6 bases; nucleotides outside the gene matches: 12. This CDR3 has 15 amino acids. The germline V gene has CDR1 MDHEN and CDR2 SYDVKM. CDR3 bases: TGTGCCAGCAGGACCGCCGGGACAGGGTTAGCCGAGCAGTACTTC. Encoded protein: CASRTAGTGLAEQYF.

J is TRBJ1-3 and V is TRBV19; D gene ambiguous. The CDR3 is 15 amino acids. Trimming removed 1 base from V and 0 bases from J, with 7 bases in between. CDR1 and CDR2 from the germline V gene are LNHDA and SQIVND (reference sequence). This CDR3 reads CASSIGAVSGNTIYF. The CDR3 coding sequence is TGTGCCAGTAGTATAGGGGCAGTCTCTGGAAACACCATATATTTT.

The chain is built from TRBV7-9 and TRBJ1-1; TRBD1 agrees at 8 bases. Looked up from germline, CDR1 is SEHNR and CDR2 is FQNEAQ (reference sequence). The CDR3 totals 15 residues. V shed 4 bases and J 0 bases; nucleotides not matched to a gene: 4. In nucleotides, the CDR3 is TGTGCCAGCAGCTCAGGACAGGGAATGAACACTGAAGCTTTCTTT. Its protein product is CASSSGQGMNTEAFF.

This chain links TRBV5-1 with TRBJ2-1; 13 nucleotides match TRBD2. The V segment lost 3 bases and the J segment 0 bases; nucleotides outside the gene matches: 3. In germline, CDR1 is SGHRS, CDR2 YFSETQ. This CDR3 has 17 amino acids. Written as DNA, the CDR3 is TGCGCCAGCAGCTGGGGGACTAGCGGGAACTCCTACAATGAGCAGTTCTTC. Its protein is CASSWGTSGNSYNEQFF.